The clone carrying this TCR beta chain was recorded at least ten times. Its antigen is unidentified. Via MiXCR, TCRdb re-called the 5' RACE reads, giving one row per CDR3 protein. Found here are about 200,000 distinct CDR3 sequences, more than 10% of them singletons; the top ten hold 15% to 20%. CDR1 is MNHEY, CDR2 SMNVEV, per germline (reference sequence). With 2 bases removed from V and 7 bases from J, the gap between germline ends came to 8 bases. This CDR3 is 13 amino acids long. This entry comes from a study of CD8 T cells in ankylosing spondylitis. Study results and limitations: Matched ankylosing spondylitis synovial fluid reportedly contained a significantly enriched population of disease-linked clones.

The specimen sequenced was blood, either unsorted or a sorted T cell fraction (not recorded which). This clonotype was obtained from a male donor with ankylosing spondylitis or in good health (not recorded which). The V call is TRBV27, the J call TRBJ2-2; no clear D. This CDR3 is CASSLGRIGELFF. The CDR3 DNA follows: TGTGCCAGCAGTTTAGGGCGAATCGGGGAGCTGTTTTTT.